The 11 T cell receptor beta chains reported below all come from one sample, sequenced in a study of blood T cell repertoires in COVID-19. Sequencing was performed with immunoSEQ multiplex PCR; in TCRdb, only in-frame clones are kept and a portion is missing. The data contain nearly 25,000 clones, about 86% of them seen just once; the ten biggest clones take up about 7%. The sample comprised peripheral blood. The source is a man in his 70s with acute or convalescent COVID-19.

This clone has more than one count but fewer than ten. This rearrangement joins TRBV7-9 to TRBJ2-5; the D gene is possibly TRBD2 (6 bases). CDR1 is SEHNR and CDR2 is FQNEAQ in the germline V gene (reference sequence). CDR3 length: 15 residues. V dropped 3 bases and J dropped 4 bases, with 15 bases sitting between them. CDR3 coding DNA: TGTGCCAGCAGCTTCTCGGGAGTCCTTCGAGAGACCCAGTACTTC. Translated: CASSFSGVLRETQYF.

The chain is built from TRBV7-2 and TRBJ1-2; D is unresolved. The germline CDR1 and CDR2 sequences are SGHTA and FQGNSA. This CDR3 contains 13 residues. Deletions cut 1 base from V and 8 bases from J, with 11 bases between. The CDR3, as DNA: TGTGCCAGCAGCTTAGTGCAGGCTCAGGGCTACACCTTC. Amino acid sequence: CASSLVQAQGYTF.

The V call is TRBV2, the J call TRBJ1-2, with a weak D call TRBD1 (6 bases). This CDR3 region has 13 residues. Germline CDR1 is SNHLY and CDR2 is FYNNEI. Trimming pared 3 bases from V and 10 bases from J, leaving 15 bases between. The CDR3 DNA sequence: TGTGCCAGCAGTGACTGGCAGGGGAATGTCTACACCTTC. It codes for CASSDWQGNVYTF.

This clone has only a few counts. The CDR3 DNA is TGTGCCAGCTCGAGAGGGGGCGTCACTGAAGCTTTCTTT. It specifies CASSRGGVTEAFF. The chain joins TRBV18 to TRBJ1-1, with 7 positions matching TRBD1. CDR1 KGHSH and CDR2 LQKENI come from the germline V gene. J lost 4 bases, V lost 6 bases, and 5 bases had no gene match. CDR3 length: 13 amino acids.

The CDR3 nucleotides read TGTGCCAGCAGCACGACGAGGGAGGCGGGAAACACCATATATTTT. Translating it yields CASSTTREAGNTIYF. The gene calls are TRBV7-9 and TRBJ1-3; no reliable D call. The germline V gene encodes CDR1 SEHNR and CDR2 FQNEAQ (reference sequence). With 5 bases removed from V and 4 bases from J, the gap between germline ends came to 15 bases. CDR3 size: 15 residues. Looking up the rest from reference TRBV7-9 and TRBJ1-3 gives the full variable domain: DTGVSQNPRHKITKRGQNVTFRCDPISEHNRLYWYRQTLGQGPEFLTYFQNEAQLEKSRLLSDRFSAERPKGSFSTLEIQRTEQGDSAMYLCASSTTREAGNTIYFGEGSWLTVV.

The chain carries TRBV5-6 and TRBJ2-1; 9 bases line up with TRBD2. Germline V gene lookup returns CDR1 SGHDT and CDR2 YYEEEE. The V segment lost 0 bases and the J segment 6 bases; nucleotides outside the gene matches: 4. The CDR3 sequence is 15 residues long. CDR3 loop: CASSLERGVTNEQFF. DNA of the CDR3: TGTGCCAGCAGCTTGGAGCGGGGGGTAACCAATGAGCAGTTCTTC. Filled out from reference TRBV5-6 and TRBJ2-1, the complete variable domain reads DAGVTQSPTHLIKTRGQQVTLRCSPKSGHDTVSWYQQALGQGPQFIFQYYEEEERQRGNFPDRFSGHQFPNYSSELNVNALLLGDSALYLCASSLERGVTNEQFFGPGTRLTVL.

V and J are TRBV7-9 and TRBJ1-1; 10 bases agree with TRBD1. J lost 6 bases, V lost 3 bases, and 4 bases had no gene match. Per the germline V gene, CDR1 is SEHNR and CDR2 is FQNEAQ (reference sequence). This CDR3 has 14 residues. CDR3 bases: TGTGCCAGCAGCTTCGACAGGGGGCCCCCTGAAGCTTTCTTT. Encoded protein: CASSFDRGPPEAFF. Using reference TRBV7-9 and TRBJ1-1 for the parts outside the CDR3, the full variable domain is DTGVSQNPRHKITKRGQNVTFRCDPISEHNRLYWYRQTLGQGPEFLTYFQNEAQLEKSRLLSDRFSAERPKGSFSTLEIQRTEQGDSAMYLCASSFDRGPPEAFFGQGTRLTVV.

This chain links TRBV6-5 with TRBJ2-1, with D possibly TRBD1 on 6 matching bases. Trimming removed 6 bases from V and 8 bases from J, with 17 bases in between. This CDR3 is 14 amino acids long. In germline, CDR1 is MNHEY, CDR2 SVGAGI. CDR3 amino acids: CASRLQGIDDEQFF. The CDR3, as DNA: TGTGCCAGCAGGTTGCAGGGGATAGATGATGAGCAGTTCTTC.

This clone has only one observation. The genes are TRBV20-1 and TRBJ2-1, with TRBD2 matching over 10 bases. Germline-derived CDR1 and CDR2 are DFQATT and SNEGSKA (reference sequence). J lost 5 bases, V lost 3 bases, and 4 bases had no gene match. The CDR3 covers 14 residues. The CDR3 spells CSASPSGSHNEQFF. CDR3 nucleotides: TGCAGTGCTAGTCCTAGCGGGAGCCACAATGAGCAGTTCTTC.

The chain recombines TRBV6-5 with TRBJ1-5, with no clear D. CDR1 is MNHEY and CDR2 is SVGAGI in the germline V gene. V lost 7 bases to trimming and J lost 0 bases, with 13 bases between them. The CDR3 contains 15 residues. CDR3 protein: CASILQLYSNQPQHF. The CDR3 DNA sequence: TGTGCCAGCATCCTACAGCTCTATAGCAATCAGCCCCAGCATTTT.

The gene calls are TRBV30 and TRBJ1-1; D unclear. The germline gives CDR1 GTSNPN, CDR2 SVGIG (reference sequence). Trimming pared 4 bases from V and 1 base from J, leaving 4 bases between. This CDR3 region has 11 residues. CDR3 DNA: TGTGCCTGGAATAAGAACACTGAAGCTTTCTTT. This translates into CAWNKNTEAFF.